This entry describes one T cell receptor beta chain. The antigen remains undetermined. The sample comes from a study of identical twins. Whole-study findings and limits: Abundant beta clonotypes from cord blood had fewer insertions, unlike memory repertoires, which showed none.

TCRdb used MiXCR to reprocess the 5' RACE reads, holding one entry per CDR3 protein. The data hold 520,000 or so distinct CDR3 sequences, with approximately 22% observed a single time. V was trimmed by 6 bases and J by 0 bases, leaving 14 bases between them. Germline CDR1 and CDR2: DFQATT and SNEGSKA (reference sequence). This CDR3 spans 14 amino acids. This sample was shared with a second study, whose subject was T cells expressing NK-cell markers.

The rearrangement uses TRBV20-1 and TRBJ1-1, with D perhaps TRBD1 (5 bases). Sequenced sample: CD4+ T cells sorted from blood. This receptor was taken from a woman under 30 in good health. The CDR3 is CSAPPGRLNTEAFF. DNA for the CDR3: TGCAGTGCGCCGCCGGGACGGCTGAACACTGAAGCTTTCTTT.